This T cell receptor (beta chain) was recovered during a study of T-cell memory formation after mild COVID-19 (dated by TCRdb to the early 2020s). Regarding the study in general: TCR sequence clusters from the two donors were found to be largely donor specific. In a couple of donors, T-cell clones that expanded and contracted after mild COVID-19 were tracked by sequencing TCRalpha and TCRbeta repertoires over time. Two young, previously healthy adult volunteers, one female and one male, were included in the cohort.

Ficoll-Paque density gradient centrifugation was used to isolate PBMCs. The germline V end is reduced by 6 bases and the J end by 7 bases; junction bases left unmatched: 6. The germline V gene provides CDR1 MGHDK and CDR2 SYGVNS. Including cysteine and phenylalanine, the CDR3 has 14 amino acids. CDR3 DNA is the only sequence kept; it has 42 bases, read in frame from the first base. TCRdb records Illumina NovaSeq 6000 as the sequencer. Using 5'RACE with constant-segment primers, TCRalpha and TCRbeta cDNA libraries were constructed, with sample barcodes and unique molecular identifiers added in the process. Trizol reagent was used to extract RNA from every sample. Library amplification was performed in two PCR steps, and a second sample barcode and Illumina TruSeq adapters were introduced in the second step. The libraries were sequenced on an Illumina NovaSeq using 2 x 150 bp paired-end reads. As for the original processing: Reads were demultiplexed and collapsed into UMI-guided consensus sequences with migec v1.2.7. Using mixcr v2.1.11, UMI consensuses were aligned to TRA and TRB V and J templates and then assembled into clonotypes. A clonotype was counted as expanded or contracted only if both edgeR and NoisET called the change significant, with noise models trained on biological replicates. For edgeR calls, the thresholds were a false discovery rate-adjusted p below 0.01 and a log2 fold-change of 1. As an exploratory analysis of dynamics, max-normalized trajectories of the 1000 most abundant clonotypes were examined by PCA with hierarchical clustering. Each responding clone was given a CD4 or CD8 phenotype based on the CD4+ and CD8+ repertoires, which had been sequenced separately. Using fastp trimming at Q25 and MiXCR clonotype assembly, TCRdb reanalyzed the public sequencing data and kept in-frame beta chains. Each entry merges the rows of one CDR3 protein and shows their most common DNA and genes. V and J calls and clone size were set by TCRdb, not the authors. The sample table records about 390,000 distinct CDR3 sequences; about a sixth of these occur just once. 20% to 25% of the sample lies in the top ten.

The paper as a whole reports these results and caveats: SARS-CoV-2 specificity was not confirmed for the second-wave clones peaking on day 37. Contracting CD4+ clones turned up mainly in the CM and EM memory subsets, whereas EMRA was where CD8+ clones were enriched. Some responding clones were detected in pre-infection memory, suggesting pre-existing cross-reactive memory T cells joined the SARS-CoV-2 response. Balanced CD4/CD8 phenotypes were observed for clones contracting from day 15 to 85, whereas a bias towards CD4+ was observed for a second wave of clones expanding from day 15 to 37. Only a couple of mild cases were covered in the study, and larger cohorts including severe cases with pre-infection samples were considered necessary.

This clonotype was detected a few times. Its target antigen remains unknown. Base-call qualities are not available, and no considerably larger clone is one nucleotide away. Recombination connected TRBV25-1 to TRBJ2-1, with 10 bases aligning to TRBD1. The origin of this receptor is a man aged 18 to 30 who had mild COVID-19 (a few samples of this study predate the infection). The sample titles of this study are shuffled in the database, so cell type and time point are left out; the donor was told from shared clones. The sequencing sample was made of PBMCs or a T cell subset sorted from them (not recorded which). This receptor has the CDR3 CASRGQGFRNEQFF. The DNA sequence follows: TGTGCCAGCAGGGGACAGGGGTTTAGGAATGAGCAGTTCTTC.